These T cell receptor beta chains were read from a single sample in a study of T cell repertoires in cytomegalovirus infection. What these receptors recognize is not known. TCRdb re-called the reads with MiXCR, one entry per CDR3 protein. The repertoire holds tens of thousands of distinct CDR3 sequences, 20% seen once, with about 30% in the top ten. Sequencing was performed on CD8+ T cells from cultured PBMCs, taken from culture after CMV antigen stimulation. These receptors all come from a human donor in good health (CMV status not recorded). Some clones in this sample may be carry-over from other donors' samples. CDR3s leave out the opening cysteine and the closing phenylalanine or tryptophan. The order of the fields is V gene, CDR3 protein.

v_call: TRBV6-6
cdr3_aa: ASSPSPWTSRSTDTQY

v_call: TRBV27
cdr3_aa: ASSLYHEQY

v_call: TRBV6-2/TRBV6-3
cdr3_aa: ASSERDRASHEQF

v_call: TRBV4-1
cdr3_aa: ASSHAGQGYEQY

v_call: TRBV5-6
cdr3_aa: ASSLGPGREPQH

v_call: TRBV6-4
cdr3_aa: ASLGIAQPQH

v_call: TRBV7-6
cdr3_aa: ASSLAGGGAGELF

v_call: TRBV7-9
cdr3_aa: ASSLGETFGGDTEAF

v_call: TRBV2
cdr3_aa: ASSEETVNSNQPQH

v_call: TRBV7-9
cdr3_aa: ASSLGVGSSGYT

v_call: TRBV6-1
cdr3_aa: AIQTGSMGLSYEQY

v_call: TRBV11-1
cdr3_aa: ASSLEVRGGTDTQY

v_call: TRBV6-6
cdr3_aa: ASSYSDPPGGYEQY

v_call: TRBV28
cdr3_aa: ASSPIGEGEQY

v_call: TRBV14
cdr3_aa: ASSPRSVLGPDRDDGYT

v_call: TRBV7-2
cdr3_aa: ASSGRWGQGDSPLH

v_call: TRBV30
cdr3_aa: AWTRGSGNEQF

v_call: TRBV10-3
cdr3_aa: AISESTGHTEAF

v_call: TRBV9
cdr3_aa: ASSAGNPYEQY

v_call: TRBV2
cdr3_aa: ASSSRLAGGEQF

v_call: TRBV11-2
cdr3_aa: ASSPTGRNEQY

v_call: TRBV4-1
cdr3_aa: ASSQGPGLQY

v_call: TRBV19
cdr3_aa: ASTNDAYEQY

v_call: TRBV20-1
cdr3_aa: SARDGGGGNIQY

v_call: TRBV7-6
cdr3_aa: ASSLQREGLAGELF

v_call: TRBV7-9
cdr3_aa: ASSFGGSEQY

v_call: TRBV4-1
cdr3_aa: ASSQLAGVDNEQF

v_call: TRBV11-2
cdr3_aa: ASSLNEQF

v_call: TRBV2
cdr3_aa: ASSWTSGYNEQF

v_call: TRBV7-2
cdr3_aa: ASSLATGGRGGEQY

v_call: TRBV7-9
cdr3_aa: ASSLGRASNQPQH

v_call: TRBV15
cdr3_aa: ATSSVFLGTSGGKETQY

v_call: TRBV28
cdr3_aa: ASTGQGALETQY

v_call: TRBV27
cdr3_aa: ASSHRQGYEQY

v_call: TRBV7-2
cdr3_aa: ASSLGWGDRGLKAEAF

v_call: TRBV7-9
cdr3_aa: ASIGAGGRGSYNEQF

v_call: TRBV7-2
cdr3_aa: ASSLGQGSRKLF

v_call: TRBV28
cdr3_aa: ASSPPVEVPDQPQH

v_call: TRBV25-1
cdr3_aa: ASSALGTRNYGYT

v_call: TRBV7-2
cdr3_aa: ASSLYTSSLTDTQY

v_call: TRBV29-1
cdr3_aa: SVEERQHTEAF

v_call: TRBV7-2
cdr3_aa: ASSSGLRVGTEAF

v_call: TRBV7-9
cdr3_aa: ASSSTLLAGGV